This T cell receptor (beta chain) was documented in a study of regulatory T cells in long-lasting Graves disease listed by TCRdb under 2021. With respect to the entire study: Persistent Graves' disease was defined as antithyroid drug treatment for over 5 years with persistently positive TSH receptor autoantibodies. A total of around 35 samples were covered by TCR sequencing, comprising approximately 13 persistent and about 20 newly diagnosed Graves' disease patients. The study was registered as a clinical trial and conducted in China. Persistent Graves' disease patients were compared with newly diagnosed Graves' disease patients by peripheral blood TCR sequencing and RNA sequencing. In the clinical cohort, patients with persistent Graves' disease had used antithyroid drugs for an average of around 9.3 years.

The intended sense of this specimen's time point label: persistent/refractory GD, antithyroid drugs over 5 years with positive TRAb. For both TCR sequencing and RNA sequencing, RNA was extracted from PBMCs in TRIzol. Graves' disease was diagnosed according to American Thyroid Association guidelines. Recruitment of patients was carried out at an endocrinology department in Xi'an, China. Each patient gave approximately 10 milliliters of peripheral blood, collected in an EDTA anticoagulant tube. Ficoll Paque Plus density gradient separation was used to isolate PBMCs, and no additional T cell sorting was done. An Agilent 2100 Bioanalyzer and agarose gel were used to check RNA quality, while a NanoDrop 2000 measured RNA concentration. Library construction relied on multiplex PCR. This sample was sequenced with an Illumina HiSeq 4000. To build TCR beta libraries, CDR3 regions were amplified by Arm-PCR using iRepertoire HTBI primers. Gel purification was performed on PCR products prior to sequencing. The original pipeline was this. A total of 60 to 80 TRBV and some 13 TRBJ segments were identified across samples and were used for gene usage analysis of CDR3 amino acid clonotypes. COPE and FqMerger were used to merge the filtered high-quality paired reads into contigs. BLAST was used to align contigs to IMGT TRBV, TRBD and TRBJ reference genes, and CDR3 was defined according to IMGT. Clonotypes above 0.1% frequency were classified as highly expanded clones. Shannon entropy served as the measure of repertoire diversity, while the Gini coefficient captured V-J evenness. Clonotypes shared by more than one individual were considered public. TCRdb reprocessed the public reads (quality trimming at Q25 with fastp, clone calling with MiXCR) and kept in-frame beta chains. Rows are unified per CDR3 protein, each entry keeping the most common DNA and genes. These V and J calls originate from TCRdb's pipeline instead of the authors' own analysis. The sample records some 440,000 distinct CDR3 sequences, less than 25% of which are singletons. Of the sample, less than 9% falls within the top ten clones.

This clonotype came up many times. Its recognized antigen is unknown. Base qualities were left out, and no much larger clone turns up one base away. Beyond this particular receptor, the publication reports: Only peripheral blood was studied, because thyroid tissue, the primary lesion, was inaccessible. More public clonotypes were shared among persistent patients (roughly 2,700) than among newly diagnosed patients (approximately 1,000). TRBV28, TRBJ1-2 and TRBJ2-5 were preferentially used in persistent disease, while TRBV20-1 and TRBJ2-1 were favored in newly diagnosed disease. Only the TCR beta chain was sequenced and analyzed. Persistent Graves' disease patients showed lower TCR Shannon entropy and fewer highly expanded clones than newly diagnosed patients, suggesting clonal expansion. The small sample size was acknowledged by the authors as a limitation that may reduce accuracy.

The CDR3 starts with the cysteine, ends with the phenylalanine, and has 14 residues. The kept DNA is CDR3 alone, 42 bases in frame from the first base. CDR1 DFQATT and CDR2 SNEGSKA are derived from the germline V gene (reference sequence). V is reduced by 3 bases and J by 1 base, leaving a spacing of 10 bases between them. This sequence was found in a female donor with Graves disease. The sample consisted of peripheral blood mononuclear cells (PBMCs), taken when the disease was refractory, from a patient treated with antithyroid drugs. Here the chain combines TRBV20-1 and TRBJ1-5, and the D gene may be TRBD1, 5 bases matching. The DNA reads TGCAGTGCTAGGACAGCTGGAAGCAATCAGCCCCAGCATTTT. Translation gives CSARTAGSNQPQHF.